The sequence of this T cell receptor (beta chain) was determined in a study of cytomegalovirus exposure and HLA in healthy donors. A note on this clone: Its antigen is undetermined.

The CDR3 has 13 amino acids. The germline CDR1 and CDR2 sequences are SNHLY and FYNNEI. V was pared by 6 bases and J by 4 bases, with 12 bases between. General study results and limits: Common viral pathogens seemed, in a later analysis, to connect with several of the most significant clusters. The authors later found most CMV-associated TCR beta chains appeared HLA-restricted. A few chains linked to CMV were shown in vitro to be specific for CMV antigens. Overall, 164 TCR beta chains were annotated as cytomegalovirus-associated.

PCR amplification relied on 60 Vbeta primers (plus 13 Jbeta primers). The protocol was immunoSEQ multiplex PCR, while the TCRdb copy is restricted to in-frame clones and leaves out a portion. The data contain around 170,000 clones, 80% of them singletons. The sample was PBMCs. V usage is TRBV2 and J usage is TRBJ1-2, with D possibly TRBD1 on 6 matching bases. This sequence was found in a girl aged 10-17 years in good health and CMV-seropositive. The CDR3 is CASRDSIVYGYTF. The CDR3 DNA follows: TGTGCCAGCAGGGACAGCATCGTCTATGGCTACACCTTC.